Each of the 9 T cell receptor beta chains below was sequenced from the same sample in a study of persistence of HIV-infected CD4 T cells. Stimulation used 8.5 to 10 ug/mL lysate from CMV-infected fibroblasts. CD40L-negative CD69-negative CD45RO-high memory CD4+ T cells were sorted as populations depleted of antigen-responding cells. The antigens of these receptors remain unknown. The libraries were made with immunoSEQ version 4 in survey mode. Data came from immunoSEQ multiplex PCR; TCRdb stores just in-frame clones and leaves some out. The sample comprises fewer than 30,000 clones, 82% of which are singletons, and approximately 5% rests with the top ten. The source material was CD4+ T cells sorted from PBMCs after approximately 18-hour stimulation, sampled from a patient who received antiretroviral therapy. The receptor set was obtained from an adult man with HIV who was CMV-seropositive.

The rearrangement links TRBV29-1 to TRBJ1-1; D is unclear. V lost 1 base and J lost 0, with 6 bases in between. Germline-derived CDR1 and CDR2 are SQVTM and ANQGSEA. The CDR3 is 13 amino acids. This CDR3 reads CSVEARMNTEAFF. The CDR3 coding sequence is TGCAGCGTTGAAGCACGTATGAACACTGAAGCTTTCTTT.

The chain has TRBV19 and TRBJ2-7, with a tentative D call TRBD2 (6 bases). Germline V gene lookup returns CDR1 LNHDA and CDR2 SQIVND (reference sequence). V shed 7 bases and J shed 6 bases, with 13 bases lying between them. The CDR3 spans 12 residues. The CDR3 region has the DNA TGTGCCAGTAATCGGGGGAAGGGCGAGCAGTACTTC. It codes for CASNRGKGEQYF.

This rearrangement joins TRBV18 to TRBJ2-5; TRBD1 might be the D (6 bases). Per germline, CDR1 KGHSH and CDR2 LQKENI. The CDR3 spans 17 residues. Trimming left V 3 bases short and J 2 bases short, with 19 bases between. CDR3 residues: CASSPVLIGQTQETQYF. The CDR3 bases are TGTGCCAGCTCACCCGTACTCATCGGACAGACTCAAGAGACCCAGTACTTC.

The V gene is TRBV2, the J gene TRBJ2-6; D is possibly TRBD2 (5 bases). The CDR3 covers 17 residues. Germline CDR1 is SNHLY and CDR2 is FYNNEI. V gave up 4 bases and J gave up 2 bases, with 15 bases separating them. CDR3 coding DNA: TGTGCCAGCAGTGGGCCTCCGACCGGGACTGGGGCCAACGTCCTGACTTTC. Amino acids: CASSGPPTGTGANVLTF. Using reference TRBV2 and TRBJ2-6 for the parts outside the CDR3, the full variable domain is EPEVTQTPSHQVTQMGQEVILRCVPISNHLYFYWYRQILGQKVEFLVSFYNNEISEKSEIFDDQFSVERPDGSNFTLKIRSTKLEDSAMYFCASSGPPTGTGANVLTFGAGSRLTVL.

The chain recombines TRBV7-2 with TRBJ2-7, with a tentative D call TRBD1 (6 bases). Germline V gene sequence: CDR1 SGHTA, CDR2 FQGNSA. V was pared by 4 bases and J by 1 base, with 8 bases between. This CDR3 region has 13 residues. The CDR3 sequence: CASSSDSSYEQYF. CDR3 bases: TGTGCCAGCAGCTCGGACAGTTCCTACGAGCAGTACTTC.

This chain joins TRBV19 and TRBJ1-2, with 10 bases identical to TRBD1. This CDR3 is 13 amino acids long. V gave up 7 bases and J gave up 10 bases; unmatched junction bases: 9. Per germline, CDR1 LNHDA and CDR2 SQIVND (reference sequence). As DNA, the CDR3 is TGTGCCAGTACCCCGGGGGGGACAGGGGCCTACACCTTC. Its protein product is CASTPGGTGAYTF.

The chain uses TRBV18 and TRBJ2-7; no clear D. The V end was cut by 3 bases, the J end by 0 bases, with 15 bases between. Germline V gives CDR1 KGHSH, CDR2 LQKENI. The CDR3 is made up of 16 amino acids. The CDR3: CASSPRRGRSSYEQYF. DNA for the CDR3: TGTGCCAGCTCACCCCGCAGAGGCCGGAGCTCCTACGAGCAGTACTTC.

This clone was detected only a few times. The chain has TRBV5-1 and TRBJ2-6, with D possibly TRBD2 on 6 matching bases. The CDR3 covers 17 residues. Germline lookup yields CDR1 SGHRS and CDR2 YFSETQ. V lost 0 bases, J lost 4 bases, and 14 bases lay in between. The CDR3 DNA sequence: TGCGCCAGCAGCTTGGCCCTTGGGGGGAGAGGGGCCAACGTCCTGACTTTC. The encoded protein is CASSLALGGRGANVLTF.

The V call is TRBV6-5, the J call TRBJ1-1; 8 bases align to TRBD1. The CDR3 totals 16 residues. J gave up 0 bases and V 2 bases, and 5 bases lay outside the gene matches. Germline CDR1 is MNHEY and CDR2 is SVGAGI. CDR3: CASSYGLQGVNTEAFF. The CDR3 DNA follows: TGTGCCAGCAGTTACGGCCTACAGGGGGTGAACACTGAAGCTTTCTTT.